This TCR beta chain was sequenced for a study of T-cell reconstitution after alpha-beta-depleted transplantation in children. Construction of the TCRbeta library involved unique molecular identifiers. Via MiXCR, TCRdb re-called the PCR reads, giving one row per CDR3 protein. Here the sample spans about 72,000 distinct CDR3 sequences, approximately 7.3% being singletons. The CDR3 has 13 residues. Per the germline V gene, CDR1 is SGHNT and CDR2 is YENEEA. Between the trimmed V and J ends, which lost 4 bases and 7 bases, there was a span of 10 bases. The input for sequencing was PBMCs from the stem cell graft donor, taken from the stem cell graft. The chain links TRBV11-3 to TRBJ2-2; D is unresolved. This receptor was taken from a human donor who donated a stem cell graft to a child with acute lymphoblastic leukemia. The chain's CDR3 is CASSSDSNGELFF. The CDR3, as DNA: TGTGCCAGCAGCTCCGACTCGAACGGGGAGCTGTTTTTT. Using reference TRBV11-3 and TRBJ2-2 for the parts outside the CDR3, the full variable domain is EAGVVQSPRYKIIEKKQPVAFWCNPISGHNTLYWYLQNLGQGPELLIRYENEEAVDDSQLPKDRFSAERLKGVDSTLKIQPAELGDSAVYLCASSSDSNGELFFGEGSRLTVL.